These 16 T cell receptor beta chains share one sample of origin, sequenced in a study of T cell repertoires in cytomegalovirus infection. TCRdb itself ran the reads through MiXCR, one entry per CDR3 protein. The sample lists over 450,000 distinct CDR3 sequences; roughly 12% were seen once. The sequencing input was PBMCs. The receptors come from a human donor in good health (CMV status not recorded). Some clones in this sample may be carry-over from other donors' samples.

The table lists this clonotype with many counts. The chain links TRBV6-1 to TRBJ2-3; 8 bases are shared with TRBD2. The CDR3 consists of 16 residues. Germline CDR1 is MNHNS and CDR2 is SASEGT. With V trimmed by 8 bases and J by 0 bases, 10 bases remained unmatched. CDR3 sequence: CASLLAGPTSTDTQYF. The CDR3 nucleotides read TGTGCCAGCCTTCTAGCGGGTCCCACTAGCACAGATACGCAGTATTTT.

The CDR3 coding sequence is TGTGCCAGCAGCGTAGGACTAGCGGGAGGTACCTACGAGCAGTACTTC. It encodes CASSVGLAGGTYEQYF. V usage is TRBV9 and J usage is TRBJ2-7; the match to TRBD2 covers 13 bases. The CDR3 sequence is 16 residues long. Germline assignment: CDR1 SGDLS and CDR2 YYNGEE. The ends lost 0 bases at V and 2 bases at J; junction bases unmatched: 2.

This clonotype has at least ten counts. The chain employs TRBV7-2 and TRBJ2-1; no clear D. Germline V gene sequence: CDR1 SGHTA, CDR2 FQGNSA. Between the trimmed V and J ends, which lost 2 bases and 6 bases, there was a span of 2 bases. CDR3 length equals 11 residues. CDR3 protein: CASSLSNEQFF. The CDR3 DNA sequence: TGTGCCAGCAGCTTATCCAATGAGCAGTTCTTC.

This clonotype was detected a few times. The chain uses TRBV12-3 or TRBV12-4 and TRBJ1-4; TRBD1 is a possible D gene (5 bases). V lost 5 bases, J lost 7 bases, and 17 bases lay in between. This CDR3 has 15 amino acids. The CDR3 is CASSPRQRDGEKLFF. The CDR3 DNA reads TGTGCCAGCAGTCCGCGACAGCGGGACGGTGAAAAACTGTTTTTT.

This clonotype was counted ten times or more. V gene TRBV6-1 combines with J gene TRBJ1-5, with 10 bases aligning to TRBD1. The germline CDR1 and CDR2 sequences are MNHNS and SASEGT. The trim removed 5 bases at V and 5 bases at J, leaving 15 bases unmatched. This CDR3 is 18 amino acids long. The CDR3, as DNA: TGTGCCAGCAGTAAACGTTTTACCGGGACAGGGGATTATCAGCCCCAGCATTTT. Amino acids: CASSKRFTGTGDYQPQHF.

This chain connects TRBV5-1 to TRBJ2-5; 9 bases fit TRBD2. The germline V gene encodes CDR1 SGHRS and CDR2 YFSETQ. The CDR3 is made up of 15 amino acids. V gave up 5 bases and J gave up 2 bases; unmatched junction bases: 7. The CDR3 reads CASRSQTSGQETQYF. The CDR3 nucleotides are TGCGCCAGCAGATCCCAGACTAGCGGTCAAGAGACCCAGTACTTC.

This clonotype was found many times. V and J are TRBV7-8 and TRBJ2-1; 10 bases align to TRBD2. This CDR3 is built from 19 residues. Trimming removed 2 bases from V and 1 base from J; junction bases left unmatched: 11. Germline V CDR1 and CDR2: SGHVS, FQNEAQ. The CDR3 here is CASSLLGVAGGFSYNEQFF. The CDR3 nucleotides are TGTGCCAGCAGCTTATTAGGAGTAGCGGGAGGATTTTCCTACAATGAGCAGTTCTTC.

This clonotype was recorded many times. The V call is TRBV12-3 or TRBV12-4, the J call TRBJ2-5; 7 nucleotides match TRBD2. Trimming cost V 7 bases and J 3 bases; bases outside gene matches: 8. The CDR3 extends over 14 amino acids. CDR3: CASTLAGGKETQYF. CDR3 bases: TGTGCCAGCACCCTCGCCGGGGGGAAAGAGACCCAGTACTTC.

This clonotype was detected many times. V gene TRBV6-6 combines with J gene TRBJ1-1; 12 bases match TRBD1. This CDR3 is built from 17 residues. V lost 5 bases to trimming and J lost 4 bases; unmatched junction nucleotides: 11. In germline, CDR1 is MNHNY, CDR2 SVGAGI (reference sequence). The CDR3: CASSPKGTGGGGTEAFF. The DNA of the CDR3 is TGTGCCAGCAGTCCCAAAGGGACAGGGGGCGGGGGCACTGAAGCTTTCTTT.

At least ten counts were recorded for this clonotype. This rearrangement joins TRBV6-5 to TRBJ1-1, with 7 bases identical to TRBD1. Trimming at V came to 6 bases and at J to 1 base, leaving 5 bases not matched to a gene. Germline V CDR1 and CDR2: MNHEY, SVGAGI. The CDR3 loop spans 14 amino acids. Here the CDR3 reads CASRRGGPNTEAFF. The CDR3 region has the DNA TGTGCCAGCAGGAGAGGGGGCCCGAACACTGAAGCTTTCTTT.

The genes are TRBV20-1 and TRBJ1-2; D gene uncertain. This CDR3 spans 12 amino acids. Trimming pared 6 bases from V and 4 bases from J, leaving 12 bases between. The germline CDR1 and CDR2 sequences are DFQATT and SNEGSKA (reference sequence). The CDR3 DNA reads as TGCAGTGCCCCCCAGGCTGGCTATGGCTACACCTTC. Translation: CSAPQAGYGYTF.

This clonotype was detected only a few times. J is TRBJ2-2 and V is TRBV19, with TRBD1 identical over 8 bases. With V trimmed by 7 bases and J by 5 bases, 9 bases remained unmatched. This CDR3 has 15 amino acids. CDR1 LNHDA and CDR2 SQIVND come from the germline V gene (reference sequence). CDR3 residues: CASKTGTGRTGELFF. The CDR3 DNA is TGTGCCAGTAAGACCGGGACAGGAAGAACCGGGGAGCTGTTTTTT. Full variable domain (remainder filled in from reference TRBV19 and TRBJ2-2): DGGITQSPKYLFRKEGQNVTLSCEQNLNHDAMYWYRQDPGQGLRLIYYSQIVNDFQKGDIAEGYSVSREKKESFPLTVTSAQKNPTAFYLCASKTGTGRTGELFFGEGSRLTVL.

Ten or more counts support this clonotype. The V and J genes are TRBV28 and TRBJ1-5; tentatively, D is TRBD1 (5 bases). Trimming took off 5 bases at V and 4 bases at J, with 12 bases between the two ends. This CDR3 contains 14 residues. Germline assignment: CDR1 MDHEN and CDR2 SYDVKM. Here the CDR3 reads CASSERQLNQPQHF. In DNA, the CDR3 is TGTGCCAGCAGTGAGAGACAGCTAAATCAGCCCCAGCATTTT.

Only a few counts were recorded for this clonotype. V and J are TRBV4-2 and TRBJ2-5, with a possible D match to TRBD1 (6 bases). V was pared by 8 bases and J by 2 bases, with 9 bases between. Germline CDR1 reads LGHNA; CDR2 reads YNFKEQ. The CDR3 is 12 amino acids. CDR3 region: CASGRGQETQYF. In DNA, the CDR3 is TGTGCCAGCGGCAGGGGTCAAGAGACCCAGTACTTC.

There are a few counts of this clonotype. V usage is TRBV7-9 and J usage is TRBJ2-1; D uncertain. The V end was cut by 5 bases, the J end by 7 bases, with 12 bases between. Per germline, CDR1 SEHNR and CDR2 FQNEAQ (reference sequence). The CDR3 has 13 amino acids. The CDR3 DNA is TGTGCCAGCAGCCTCGTGACTTTTAATGAGCAGTTCTTC. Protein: CASSLVTFNEQFF.

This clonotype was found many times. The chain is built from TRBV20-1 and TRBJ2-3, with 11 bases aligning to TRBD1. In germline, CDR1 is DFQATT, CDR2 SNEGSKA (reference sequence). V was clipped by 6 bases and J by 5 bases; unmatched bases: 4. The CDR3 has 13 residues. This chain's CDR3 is CSASGTGGDTQYF. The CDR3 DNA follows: TGCAGTGCCTCCGGGACAGGGGGAGATACGCAGTATTTT.